This entry is about one T cell receptor beta chain. What it binds is unknown. Distinct nucleotide sequences in the sample also encode this CDR3. The data belong to a study of Ad26.COV2.S vaccination and SARS-CoV-2 variants. About the research overall: In the study, Ad26.COV2.S was injected intramuscularly once, or twice 56 days apart. Study-wide results and limits: Using TCR breadth and depth analyses may have led to underestimated total T cell responses.

The CDR3 extends over 12 amino acids. The ends were cut back, 8 bases at V and 3 bases at J, with 11 bases in the middle. Germline V lookup: CDR1 GTSNPN, CDR2 SVGIG (reference sequence). Documented treatment: some 20 received Ad26.COV2.S at low or high dose, single or two shots; roughly five received placebo; per-sample allocation not given. Specimens were obtained on day 63 following the first vaccine or placebo injection. Ad26.COV2.S expressed prefusion-stabilized spike from the original Wuhan strain. Data came from immunoSEQ multiplex PCR; TCRdb stores just in-frame clones and leaves some out. Of about 330,000 clones in the sample, around 90% were seen once.

This chain uses TRBV30 with TRBJ2-1; tentatively, D is TRBD1 or TRBD2 (5 bases each). The sequencing here drew on peripheral blood, taken in a trial of Ad26.COV2.S vaccine versus placebo. The TCR originated in a person aged 18-65 years who received the Ad26.COV2.S COVID-19 vaccine or a placebo. The CDR3 reads CALSRGYNEQFF. DNA for the CDR3: TGTGCCCTTTCGAGGGGCTACAATGAGCAGTTCTTC.